One and the same sample provided the 17 T cell receptor beta chains below, sequenced in a study of beta chain features in type 1 diabetes. Expressed TCRB transcripts were sequenced because the entire RNA isolate underwent reverse transcription. Some clones are missing from TCRdb's copy, which holds only in-frame ones; the method was immunoSEQ multiplex PCR. The sample consists of roughly 300,000 clones, 8% of them appearing once. Sequences were obtained from central memory CD4+ T cells from blood. The receptors come from a woman between 18 and 29 years old in good health.

A few counts support this clone. The chain combines TRBV28 with TRBJ2-5; D unclear. The CDR3 consists of 13 residues. From germline, CDR1 is MDHEN and CDR2 SYDVKM. V lost 1 base and J 5 bases, leaving 8 bases between the germline ends. Here the CDR3 DNA reads TGTGCCAGCAGTTTATCCCTCGGGGAGACCCAGTACTTC. The encoded protein is CASSLSLGETQYF. The whole variable domain, filled in from reference TRBV28 and TRBJ2-5, reads DVKVTQSSRYLVKRTGEKVFLECVQDMDHENMFWYRQDPGLGLRLIYFSYDVKMKEKGDIPEGYSVSREKKERFSLILESASTNQTSMYLCASSLSLGETQYFGPGTRLLVL.

This clone was seen more than once but under ten times. The chain is built from TRBV6-6 and TRBJ2-1; D is ambiguous. The CDR3 has 13 amino acids. The V and J ends lost 2 bases and 1 base respectively, with 3 bases between them. Germline V lookup: CDR1 MNHNY, CDR2 SVGAGI (reference sequence). The CDR3, as DNA: TGTGCCAGCAGTTACAGGTCCTACAATGAGCAGTTCTTC. It encodes CASSYRSYNEQFF.

The genes are TRBV6-5 and TRBJ2-3; weak D call: TRBD2 (6 bases). Germline V gives CDR1 MNHEY, CDR2 SVGAGI. The V and J ends lost 5 bases and 7 bases respectively, with 16 bases between them. The CDR3 is 14 residues long. This chain's CDR3 is CASSEGRLVNTQYF. The CDR3 region has the DNA TGTGCCAGCAGTGAAGGTCGACTAGTCAATACGCAGTATTTT.

This clone was recorded many times. This sample includes further DNA sequences coding for the same CDR3. This chain joins TRBV7-9 and TRBJ2-3; D unresolved. Per the germline V gene, CDR1 is SEHNR and CDR2 is FQNEAQ (reference sequence). There are 12 residues in the CDR3. The V end was cut by 4 bases, the J end by 2 bases, with 4 bases between. The CDR3 DNA follows: TGTGCCAGCAGCTCCGTCACAGATACGCAGTATTTT. Protein: CASSSVTDTQYF.

The chain joins TRBV14 to TRBJ1-2, with TRBD1 as a possible D gene (5 bases). The CDR3 is 13 residues long. Germline V gives CDR1 SGHDN, CDR2 FVKESK. Trimming removed 3 bases at V and 4 bases at J, with 9 bases between. The CDR3 nucleotides are TGTGCCAGCAGCCAGATGACAGTCTATGGCTACACCTTC. Translating it yields CASSQMTVYGYTF.

This clone has just a few counts. The CDR3 is CASSLTGADNQPQHF. The CDR3 DNA reads TGCGCCAGCAGCTTGACCGGCGCGGACAATCAGCCCCAGCATTTT. The chain links TRBV5-1 to TRBJ1-5; D remains ambiguous. Germline V gives CDR1 SGHRS, CDR2 YFSETQ. Deletions cut 1 base from V and 3 bases from J, with 11 bases between. The CDR3 has 15 amino acids.

The chain uses TRBV10-3 and TRBJ2-2; D is uncertain. Between the trimmed V and J ends, which lost 1 base and 5 bases, there was a span of 11 bases. This CDR3 contains 15 residues. Germline-derived CDR1 and CDR2 are ENHRY and SYGVKD. This CDR3 reads CAISEWEVVTGELFF. The DNA of the CDR3 is TGTGCCATCAGTGAGTGGGAAGTGGTTACCGGGGAGCTGTTTTTT.

The rearrangement joins TRBV6-5 to TRBJ2-2, with 10 bases matching TRBD2. The germline gives CDR1 MNHEY, CDR2 SVGAGI. This CDR3 has 16 amino acids. V shed 2 bases and J 15 bases; nucleotides not matched to a gene: 15. The CDR3 is CASSYTATDPSGSLFF. The CDR3 DNA follows: TGTGCCAGCAGTTACACAGCCACAGACCCTAGCGGGAGCTTGTTTTTT.

This clone was picked up many times. The V and J genes are TRBV28 and TRBJ1-2; 9 nucleotides align to TRBD1. Germline CDR1 is MDHEN and CDR2 is SYDVKM. The CDR3 loop spans 14 amino acids. Losses at the gene ends were 1 base for V and 7 bases for J; bases not matched to a gene: 4. CDR3 amino acids: CASSLYTGGGGYTF. CDR3 DNA: TGTGCCAGCAGTTTATACACAGGGGGCGGTGGCTACACCTTC.

The genes are TRBV25-1 and TRBJ2-3; D uncertain. This CDR3 spans 14 amino acids. V was trimmed by 1 base and J by 1 base, leaving 6 bases between them. Germline V gives CDR1 MGHDK, CDR2 SYGVNS. The chain's CDR3 is CASSEFWGTDTQYF. DNA of the CDR3: TGTGCCAGCAGTGAATTTTGGGGCACAGATACGCAGTATTTT.

There are many counts of this clone. J is TRBJ2-3 and V is TRBV7-2; the D is unclear. The CDR3 is made up of 13 amino acids. CDR1 and CDR2 from the germline V gene are SGHTA and FQGNSA. V dropped 8 bases and J dropped 1 base, with 10 bases sitting between them. CDR3 DNA sequence: TGTGCCAGCTCCCGTTCGGGCACAGATACGCAGTATTTT. Residues: CASSRSGTDTQYF.

This clone occurred many times. This specimen includes other DNA sequences encoding the same CDR3. The rearrangement links TRBV5-1 to TRBJ2-5, with unresolved D. Germline CDR1 reads SGHRS; CDR2 reads YFSETQ. The CDR3 has 11 amino acids. Trimming took 2 bases from V and 3 from J, leaving 2 bases between them. The CDR3 bases are TGCGCCAGCAGCTTTGAAGAGACCCAGTACTTC. This sequence encodes CASSFEETQYF.

This clone was observed a few times. The chain recombines TRBV2 with TRBJ1-6; D is possibly TRBD1 (6 bases). The CDR3 is 14 residues long. With 5 bases removed from V and 9 bases from J, the gap between germline ends came to 14 bases. Germline CDR1 reads SNHLY; CDR2 reads FYNNEI. CDR3 amino acids: CASSPTGVGSPLHF. CDR3 DNA sequence: TGTGCCAGCAGTCCGACAGGAGTGGGTTCACCCCTCCACTTT. The full variable domain, its missing parts supplied by reference TRBV2 and TRBJ1-6, is EPEVTQTPSHQVTQMGQEVILRCVPISNHLYFYWYRQILGQKVEFLVSFYNNEISEKSEIFDDQFSVERPDGSNFTLKIRSTKLEDSAMYFCASSPTGVGSPLHFGNGTRLTVT.

This clone was picked up a small number of times. The chain joins TRBV2 to TRBJ2-4; D remains unclear. The CDR3 extends over 16 amino acids. Germline CDR1 reads SNHLY; CDR2 reads FYNNEI. V was trimmed by 6 bases and J by 4 bases, leaving 19 bases between them. This CDR3 reads CASRRLTADGKNIQYF. In nucleotides, the CDR3 is TGTGCCAGCAGACGCCTGACCGCGGACGGGAAAAACATTCAGTACTTC.

This clone was seen a few times. The DNA for the CDR3 is TGTGCCAGCAGTTACTCGGGAACTACCTACGAGCAGTACTTC. It is translated as CASSYSGTTYEQYF. The chain couples TRBV6-5 to TRBJ2-7; no reliable D call. Germline V gene sequence: CDR1 MNHEY, CDR2 SVGAGI. Trimming cost V 0 bases and J 2 bases, with 8 bases left between them. The CDR3 spans 14 residues.

The chain recombines TRBV7-9 with TRBJ2-1; D may be TRBD2 (6 bases). The germline V gene has CDR1 SEHNR and CDR2 FQNEAQ (reference sequence). V lost 3 bases to trimming and J lost 8 bases, with 17 bases between them. The CDR3 totals 15 residues. The CDR3 DNA sequence: TGTGCCAGCAGCTTGGGGTCTAGCGTAGGTCATGAGCAGTTCTTC. This encodes CASSLGSSVGHEQFF. The variable domain in full, completed from reference TRBV7-9 and TRBJ2-1, reads DTGVSQNPRHKITKRGQNVTFRCDPISEHNRLYWYRQTLGQGPEFLTYFQNEAQLEKSRLLSDRFSAERPKGSFSTLEIQRTEQGDSAMYLCASSLGSSVGHEQFFGPGTRLTVL.

In its sample, this clone was seen a few times. This rearrangement joins TRBV2 to TRBJ2-5, with TRBD1 as a possible D gene (5 bases). The J call is doubtful: the DNA matches TRBJ2-7 better. This CDR3 has 13 amino acids. CDR1 is SNHLY and CDR2 is FYNNEI in the germline V gene. CDR3 amino acids: CASRAGSQYEQYF. The CDR3 nucleotides are TGTGCCAGCAGAGCAGGGTCCCAGTACGAGCAGTACTTC.